This T cell receptor beta chain was sequenced for a study of T cell repertoires in cytomegalovirus infection. Whole-study results and caveats: Cumulative frequency of public TCR beta families picked out carriers of CMV plus the relevant HLA.

Germline CDR1 reads SGHTA; CDR2 reads FQGNSA. There are 15 residues in the CDR3. After removal of 6 bases from V and 10 bases from J, the junction contained 10 bases not matched to a gene. MiXCR, applied by TCRdb to the reads, yields one record per CDR3 protein. In the table there are around 450,000 distinct CDR3 sequences, 30% to 40% of which are singletons. The table lists this clonotype with many counts. Antigen specificity is unknown. The sequence came from a human donor in good health (CMV status not recorded). Some clones in this sample may be carry-over from other donors' samples. Input material: PBMCs. The gene calls are TRBV7-2 and TRBJ1-6, with 9 bases that match TRBD1. CDR3 region: CASRGGGTGRSPLHF. The DNA of the CDR3 is TGTGCCAGCAGGGGAGGCGGGACAGGGAGGTCACCCCTCCACTTT.